The T cell receptor beta chain described here comes from a study of cytotoxic CD8 clonotypes in ibrutinib-treated CLL. Turning to the study itself: Enrolment comprised some twelve relapsed/refractory and roughly 15 treatment-naive patients; 17 to 18 were IGHV unmutated. Once treatment had gone on for a median of around eleven months, range 6 to 36, response samples were drawn.

Only one count was recorded for this clone. What it binds is not known. The CDR3 is 17 amino acids. Germline values: CDR1 SGHRS, CDR2 YFSETQ. Trimming took 1 base from V and 2 from J, leaving 13 bases between them. The protocol was immunoSEQ multiplex PCR, while the TCRdb copy is restricted to in-frame clones and leaves out a portion. The sample contains 57,000 or so clones, 54% of which appear only once. The study's findings and limits: A difference in sampling times existed between sustained-remission and progressing patients.

For TCR beta libraries, roughly 1.9 micrograms of genomic DNA were obtained from cryopreserved PBMCs. This TCR was sampled from a human donor with chronic lymphocytic leukemia. This specimen was PBMCs, taken at disease progression, from a patient treated with ibrutinib. V and J are TRBV5-1 and TRBJ2-6; D is uncertain. CDR3 coding DNA: TGCGCCAGCAGCTTGTTCATTTCCTCCCCTGGGGCCAACGTCCTGACTTTC. Residues: CASSLFISSPGANVLTF.